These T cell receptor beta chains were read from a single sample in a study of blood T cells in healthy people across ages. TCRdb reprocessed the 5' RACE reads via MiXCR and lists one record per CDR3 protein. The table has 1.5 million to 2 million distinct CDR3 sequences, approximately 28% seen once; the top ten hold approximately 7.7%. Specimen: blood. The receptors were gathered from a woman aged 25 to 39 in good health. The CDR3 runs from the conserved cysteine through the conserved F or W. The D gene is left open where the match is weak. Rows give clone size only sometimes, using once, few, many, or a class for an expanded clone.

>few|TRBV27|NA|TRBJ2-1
TGTGCCAGCATTTCGATGACTAGGCAGTTCTTC
CASISMTRQFF
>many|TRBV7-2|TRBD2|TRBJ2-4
TGTGCCAGCAGCCCTAGCGGCAAAAACATTCAGTACTTC
CASSPSGKNIQYF
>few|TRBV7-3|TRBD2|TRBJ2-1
TGTGCCAGCAGCCGCGGGGGGAGAAATGTGCAGTTCTTC
CASSRGGRNVQFF
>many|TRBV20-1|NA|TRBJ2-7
TGCAGTGCTAGAGATTTGAAAAGAGGGTCCTACGAGCAGTACTTC
CSARDLKRGSYEQYF
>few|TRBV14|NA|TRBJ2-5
TGTGCCAGCAGCCAAGACACTAGCTCGGGGACCCAGTACTTC
CASSQDTSSGTQYF
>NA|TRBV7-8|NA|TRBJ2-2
TGTGCCAGCAGCCCTACTGGACAAGCCGGGGAGCTGTTTTTT
CASSPTGQAGELFF
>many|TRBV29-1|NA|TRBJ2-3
TGCAGCGTTGACCGTTATAGGGCCCCCGATACGCAGTATTTT
CSVDRYRAPDTQYF
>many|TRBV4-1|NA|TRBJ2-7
TGCGCCAGCAGCCAAGAGACCCCTCCATACGAGCAGTACTTC
CASSQETPPYEQYF
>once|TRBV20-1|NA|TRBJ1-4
TGCAGTGCTAGAGTGTTGGACGGGACTAATGAAAAACTGTTTTTT
CSARVLDGTNEKLFF
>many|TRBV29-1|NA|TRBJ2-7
TGCAGCGTGGGGGGCGGTATGGGGTACGAGCAGTACTTC
CSVGGGMGYEQYF
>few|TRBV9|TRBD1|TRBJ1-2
TGTGCCAGCAGCTCGGCCGGTACAGGGGAAGGCTACACCTTC
CASSSAGTGEGYTF
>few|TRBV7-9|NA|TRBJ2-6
TGTGCCAGCAACCAAGGGACATACAGCTCTGGGGCCAACGTCCTGACTTTC
CASNQGTYSSGANVLTF
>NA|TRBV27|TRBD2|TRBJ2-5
TGTGCCAGCAAGGCGCTAGCGGGACAAGAGACCCAGTACTTC
CASKALAGQETQYF
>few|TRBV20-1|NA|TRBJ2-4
TGCAGTGCTAGTTTGCTAGGGGACATTCAGTACTTC
CSASLLGDIQYF
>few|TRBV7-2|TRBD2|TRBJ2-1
TGTGCCAGCAGCCACCCCCCCCAGAGGACTAGGACCAATGAGCAGTTCTTC
CASSHPPQRTRTNEQFF